This T cell receptor beta chain was obtained from a study of response to subunit inactivated influenza vaccine. Study-level findings and limits: Authors suggested few new T cells are recruited by each seasonal influenza vaccination.

The table lists this clonotype with a few counts. Its specificity is not known. TCRdb re-analysed the RT-PCR reads in MiXCR, keeping a single row per CDR3 protein. The data show approximately 230,000 distinct CDR3 sequences, with 9.5% to 15% seen just once and 7.8% held by the top ten. The TCR originated in a man in his fifties or sixties who received an inactivated influenza vaccine. This specimen was non-naive T cells sorted from PBMCs, taken 14 to 15 days before vaccination.

CDR3 in amino acids: CASSHPRGQNTGELFF. For the CDR3, the DNA is TGCGCCAGCAGCCACCCTAGGGGACAGAACACCGGGGAGCTGTTTTTT. V usage is TRBV4-3 and J usage is TRBJ2-2; tentatively, D is TRBD1 (6 bases). Per the germline V gene, CDR1 is LGHNA and CDR2 is YSLEER. V lost 3 bases and J lost 1, with 12 bases in between. This CDR3 has 16 residues.